The 20 T cell receptor beta chains in this list originate from one sample, sequenced in a study of cytomegalovirus exposure and HLA in healthy donors. In the PCR, 60 Vbeta and 13 Jbeta primers were used. Profiled with immunoSEQ multiplex PCR; TCRdb holds only in-frame clones, not every one. The profile covers some 90,000 clones, with 76% appearing a single time and 4% to 5.5% taken by the ten largest. The sequenced sample consisted of PBMCs. The receptors originated from a man aged 25 to 40 in good health and CMV-seropositive.

The chain is built from TRBV15 and TRBJ2-2; D is ambiguous. The CDR3 consists of 17 residues. CDR1 is LNHNV and CDR2 is YYDKDF in the germline V gene (reference sequence). V was cut by 1 base and J by 6 bases, with 18 bases left in between. Here the CDR3 reads CATSRAGSVSRAGELFF. CDR3 DNA sequence: TGTGCCACCAGCAGAGCTGGGTCGGTTTCCCGGGCCGGGGAGCTGTTTTTT.

The rearrangement uses TRBV30 and TRBJ1-6; 10 bases line up with TRBD1. Germline assignment: CDR1 GTSNPN and CDR2 SVGIG (reference sequence). The ends lost 0 bases at V and 7 bases at J; junction bases unmatched: 3. The CDR3 runs to 15 residues. CDR3 bases: TGTGCCTGGAGTGTAGGGACAGGGGCCAATTCACCCCTCCACTTT. Translation: CAWSVGTGANSPLHF.

The rearrangement links TRBV7-2 to TRBJ2-7; 7 bases map to TRBD2. The CDR3 is 15 amino acids. J lost 3 bases, V lost 4 bases, and 9 bases had no gene match. The germline V gene has CDR1 SGHTA and CDR2 FQGNSA. This CDR3 is CASSWGGTQYYEQYF. As DNA, the CDR3 is TGTGCCAGCAGCTGGGGGGGGACCCAGTACTACGAGCAGTACTTC.

The CDR3: CASSQRGSPLHF. CDR3 DNA sequence: TGTGCCAGCAGCCAACGCGGTTCACCCCTCCACTTT. V and J are TRBV13 and TRBJ1-6; D is undetermined. The CDR3 is 12 amino acids. Germline CDR1 PRHDT, CDR2 FYEKMQ (reference sequence). V lost 5 bases to trimming and J lost 9 bases, with 8 bases between them.

J is TRBJ2-5 and V is TRBV9, with D possibly being TRBD2 (6 bases). V was trimmed by 2 bases and J by 2 bases, leaving 13 bases between them. CDR3 size: 15 residues. The germline CDR1 and CDR2 sequences are SGDLS and YYNGEE. The DNA for the CDR3 is TGTGCCAGCAGCGTCGGCGGGGCGGAACAAGAGACCCAGTACTTC. Amino acids: CASSVGGAEQETQYF.

The table lists this clone with a few counts. The J gene is TRBJ1-1, the V gene TRBV7-2; tentatively, D is TRBD1 (6 bases). CDR1 is SGHTA, CDR2 FQGNSA, per germline. CDR3 length: 15 residues. V was shortened by 3 bases and J by 0 bases, with 11 bases between the two germline ends. The CDR3 reads CASSLSNRVNTEAFF. In DNA, the CDR3 is TGTGCCAGCAGCTTGTCTAACAGGGTGAACACTGAAGCTTTCTTT.

The V gene is TRBV19, the J gene TRBJ2-1; 9 bases map to TRBD2. The length of the CDR3 is 17 residues. Germline-derived CDR1 and CDR2 are LNHDA and SQIVND (reference sequence). The V segment lost 4 bases and the J segment 4 bases; nucleotides outside the gene matches: 11. The CDR3: CASSTTLLAGGYNEQFF. CDR3 sequence (DNA): TGTGCCAGTAGTACCACCTTACTAGCGGGTGGGTACAATGAGCAGTTCTTC.

The rearrangement links TRBV7-2 to TRBJ2-2; 8 nucleotides align to TRBD1. The germline V gene has CDR1 SGHTA and CDR2 FQGNSA. The V gene end was trimmed by 1 base and the J gene end by 1 base; junction bases not matched to a gene: 2. There are 16 residues in the CDR3. CDR3 amino acids: CASSLGTGKNTGELFF. The CDR3 DNA is TGTGCCAGCAGCTTAGGGACAGGGAAGAACACCGGGGAGCTGTTTTTT.

The J gene is TRBJ1-5, the V gene TRBV30; weak D call: TRBD1 (6 bases). The length of the CDR3 is 15 residues. The V gene's germline CDR1 is GTSNPN and CDR2 SVGIG (reference sequence). The ends were cut back, 2 bases at V and 5 bases at J, with 16 bases in the middle. The CDR3 here is CAWSPTGNWDQPQHF. The CDR3 DNA follows: TGTGCCTGGAGTCCCACAGGGAATTGGGATCAGCCCCAGCATTTT. Variable domain in full (rest from reference TRBV30 and TRBJ1-5): SQTIHQWPATLVQPVGSPLSLECTVEGTSNPNLYWYRQAAGRGLQLLFYSVGIGQISSEVPQNLSASRPQDRQFILSSKKLLLSDSGFYLCAWSPTGNWDQPQHFGDGTRLSIL.

DNA of the CDR3: TGTGCCAGCAGCACCCCCGACAGGGGGCAAGGCTACACCTTC. It codes for CASSTPDRGQGYTF. The chain is built from TRBV5-4 and TRBJ1-2, with 10 bases fitting TRBD1. The CDR3 contains 14 residues. Trimming at V came to 4 bases and at J to 8 bases, leaving 8 bases not matched to a gene. Germline V CDR1 and CDR2: SGHNT, YYREEE (reference sequence).

This clone was seen a handful of times. In DNA form, the CDR3 reads TGTGCCAGCAGTTCCCCTGGAGCTGGCGCCTACGAGCAGTACTTC. Protein: CASSSPGAGAYEQYF. The chain joins TRBV28 to TRBJ2-7; D is ambiguous. The CDR3 runs 15 residues. With 4 bases removed from V and 2 bases from J, the gap between germline ends came to 15 bases. The V gene's germline CDR1 is MDHEN and CDR2 SYDVKM.

The rearrangement joins TRBV6-5 to TRBJ2-7; 8 nucleotides match TRBD1. Per germline, CDR1 MNHEY and CDR2 SVGAGI. This CDR3 spans 15 amino acids. V was pared by 6 bases and J by 2 bases, with 9 bases of the junction left unmatched. This chain's CDR3 is CASRPRTGSTYEQYF. CDR3 coding DNA: TGTGCCAGCAGACCCCGGACAGGGTCAACCTACGAGCAGTACTTC.

Only one count was recorded for this clone. The rearrangement joins TRBV4-3 to TRBJ2-5, with TRBD1 matching over 9 bases. The CDR3 length is 15 residues. J lost 2 bases, V lost 1 base, and 2 bases had no gene match. Germline loops: CDR1 LGHNA, CDR2 YSLEER. The CDR3 DNA reads TGCGCCAGCAGCCAAGGGGACAGGGATCAAGAGACCCAGTACTTC. Translating gives CASSQGDRDQETQYF.

J is TRBJ2-7 and V is TRBV6-5; a weak D match, TRBD2 (5 bases). V was clipped by 5 bases and J by 4 bases, with 15 bases between them. CDR3 length equals 14 residues. The germline gives CDR1 MNHEY, CDR2 SVGAGI. In DNA, the CDR3 is TGTGCCAGCAGTCGCCGTGAAGGGAGTTACGAGCAGTACTTC. It yields the protein CASSRREGSYEQYF.

The chain recombines TRBV19 with TRBJ1-5; TRBD1 is a possible D gene (5 bases). Germline assignment: CDR1 LNHDA and CDR2 SQIVND (reference sequence). CDR3 length equals 14 residues. CDR3: CGVGPGVSNQPQHF. DNA for the CDR3: TGTGGTGTGGGTCCGGGGGTTAGCAATCAGCCCCAGCATTTT.

The gene calls are TRBV19 and TRBJ1-5; maybe TRBD1 (6 bases). The CDR3 runs to 14 residues. V lost 6 bases, J lost 4 bases, and 13 bases lay in between. CDR1 is LNHDA, CDR2 SQIVND, per germline (reference sequence). DNA of the CDR3: TGTGCCAGTAGCTGGGGGCCCTTAAATCAGCCCCAGCATTTT. Amino acid sequence: CASSWGPLNQPQHF.

This chain links TRBV19 with TRBJ1-5, with 12 bases matching TRBD1. The CDR3 runs 15 residues. V gave up 6 bases and J gave up 11 bases; unmatched junction bases: 11. Looked up from germline, CDR1 is LNHDA and CDR2 is SQIVND (reference sequence). The CDR3 bases are TGTGCCAGTAGCGCACCGGGACAGGGGGCCAAGGCCCAGCATTTT. Its translation is CASSAPGQGAKAQHF.

The CDR3 sequence: CASSLEGMRNTEAFF. In nucleotides, the CDR3 is TGTGCCAGCAGTTTAGAGGGAATGAGGAACACTGAAGCTTTCTTT. The V call is TRBV28, the J call TRBJ1-1; D remains unclear. The germline V gene has CDR1 MDHEN and CDR2 SYDVKM. The CDR3 consists of 15 residues. V gave up 2 bases and J gave up 1 base, with 11 bases separating them.

The chain employs TRBV6-1 and TRBJ1-5; 7 positions agree with TRBD1. J was trimmed by 1 base and V by 6 bases; bases with no gene match: 6. Looked up from germline, CDR1 is MNHNS and CDR2 is SASEGT. This CDR3 has 15 residues. The DNA for the CDR3 is TGTGCCAGCAGCGTTGACAGGGTGAGCAATCAGCCCCAGCATTTT. The encoded protein is CASSVDRVSNQPQHF.

By share, this clone counts as medium-sized. The chain joins TRBV6-1 to TRBJ1-2; TRBD1 is a possible D gene (6 bases). Trimming took off 1 base at V and 9 bases at J, with 9 bases between the two ends. The CDR3 is 12 residues long. The germline CDR1 and CDR2 sequences are MNHNS and SASEGT. CDR3 DNA: TGTGCCAGCAGTGAAGACAGGGTCTGCTACACCTTC. Its translation is CASSEDRVCYTF.